The clone carrying this TCR beta chain was seen a few times. Its antigen is unknown. One entry per CDR3 protein, called by TCRdb with MiXCR from the 5' RACE reads. The sample records 610,000 or so distinct CDR3 sequences, about 12% being singletons. The V and J ends lost 3 bases and 3 bases respectively, with 27 bases between them. The CDR3 extends over 19 amino acids. The germline V gene encodes CDR1 DFQATT and CDR2 SNEGSKA (reference sequence). This entry belongs to a study of T cells after yellow fever vaccination. The overall study: SMART-Seq v4 Ultra Low Input handled preparation of low-cell-number fractions.

Regarding the study as a whole: Just a small share of clonotypes turned up in the CD4 compartment as well as the CD8 compartment.

V and J are TRBV20-1 and TRBJ1-5; D perhaps matches TRBD1 (5 bases). This receptor was identified in a man younger than 45 who received the YFV17D yellow fever vaccine. Sequences were derived from PBMCs, sampled on the day of the yellow fever booster vaccination. The CDR3 loop reads CSARGFRDSHPTPNQPQHF. The CDR3 DNA sequence: TGCAGTGCTAGGGGGTTTCGAGACAGTCACCCCACCCCCAATCAGCCCCAGCATTTT.